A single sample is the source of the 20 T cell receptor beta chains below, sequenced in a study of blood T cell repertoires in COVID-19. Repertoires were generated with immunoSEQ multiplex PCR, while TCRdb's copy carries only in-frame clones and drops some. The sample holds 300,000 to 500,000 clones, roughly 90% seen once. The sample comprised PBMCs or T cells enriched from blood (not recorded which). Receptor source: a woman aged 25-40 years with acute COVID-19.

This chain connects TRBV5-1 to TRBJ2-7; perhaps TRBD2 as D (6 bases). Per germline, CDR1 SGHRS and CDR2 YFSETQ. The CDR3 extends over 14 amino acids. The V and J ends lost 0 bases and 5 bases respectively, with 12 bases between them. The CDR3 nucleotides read TGCGCCAGCAGCTTGGGGGGGACTTTCGACGAGCAGTACTTC. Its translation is CASSLGGTFDEQYF.

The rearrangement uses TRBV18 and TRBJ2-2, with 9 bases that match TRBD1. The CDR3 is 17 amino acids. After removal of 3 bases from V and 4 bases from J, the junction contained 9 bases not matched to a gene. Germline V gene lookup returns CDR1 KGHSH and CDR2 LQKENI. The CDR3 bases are TGTGCCAGCTCACCCCGCCGGGGGACAGGGACCACCGGGGAGCTGTTTTTT. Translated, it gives CASSPRRGTGTTGELFF.

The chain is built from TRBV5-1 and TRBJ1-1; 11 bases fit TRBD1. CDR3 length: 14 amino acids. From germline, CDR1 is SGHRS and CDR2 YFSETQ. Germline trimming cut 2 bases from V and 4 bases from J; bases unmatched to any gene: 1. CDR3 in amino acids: CASSFGQGATEAFF. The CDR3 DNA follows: TGCGCCAGCAGCTTCGGACAGGGGGCCACTGAAGCTTTCTTT. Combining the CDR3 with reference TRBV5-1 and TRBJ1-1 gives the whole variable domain KAGVTQTPRYLIKTRGQQVTLSCSPISGHRSVSWYQQTPGQGLQFLFEYFSETQRNKGNFPGRFSGRQFSNSRSEMNVSTLELGDSALYLCASSFGQGATEAFFGQGTRLTVV.

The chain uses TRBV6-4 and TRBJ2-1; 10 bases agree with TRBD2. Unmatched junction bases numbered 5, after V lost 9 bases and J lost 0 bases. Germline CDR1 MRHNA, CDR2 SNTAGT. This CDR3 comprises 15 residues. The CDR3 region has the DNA TGTGCCAGTAGAGCGGGGGGGTTCTCCTACAATGAGCAGTTCTTC. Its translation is CASRAGGFSYNEQFF.

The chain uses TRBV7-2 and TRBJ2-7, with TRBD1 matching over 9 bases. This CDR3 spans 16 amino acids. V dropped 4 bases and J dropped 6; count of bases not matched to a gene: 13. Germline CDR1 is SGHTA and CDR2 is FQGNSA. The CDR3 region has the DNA TGTGCCAGCAGCTCGAAGCCCGGGACAGGGTTCAGCGAGCAGTACTTC. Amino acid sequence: CASSSKPGTGFSEQYF.

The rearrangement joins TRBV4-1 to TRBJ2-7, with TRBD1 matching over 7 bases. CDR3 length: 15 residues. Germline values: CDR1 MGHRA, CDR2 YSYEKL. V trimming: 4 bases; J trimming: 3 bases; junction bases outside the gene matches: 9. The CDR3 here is CASSLSGTVGYEQYF. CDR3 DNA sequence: TGCGCCAGCAGCCTTTCGGGGACAGTGGGCTACGAGCAGTACTTC.

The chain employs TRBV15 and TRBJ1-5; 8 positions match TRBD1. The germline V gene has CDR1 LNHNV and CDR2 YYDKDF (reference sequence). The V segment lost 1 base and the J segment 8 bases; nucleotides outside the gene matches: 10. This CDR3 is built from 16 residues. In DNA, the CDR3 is TGTGCCACCAGCAGAGGCTGGACAGGGAAGGGGGAGCCCCAGCATTTT. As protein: CATSRGWTGKGEPQHF.

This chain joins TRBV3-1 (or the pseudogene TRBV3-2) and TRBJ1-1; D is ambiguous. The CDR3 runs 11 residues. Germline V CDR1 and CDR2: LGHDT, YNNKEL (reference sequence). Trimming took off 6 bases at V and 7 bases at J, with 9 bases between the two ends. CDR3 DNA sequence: TGTGCCAGCAGGCAGAGAGGTGAAGCTTTCTTT. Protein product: CASRQRGEAFF.

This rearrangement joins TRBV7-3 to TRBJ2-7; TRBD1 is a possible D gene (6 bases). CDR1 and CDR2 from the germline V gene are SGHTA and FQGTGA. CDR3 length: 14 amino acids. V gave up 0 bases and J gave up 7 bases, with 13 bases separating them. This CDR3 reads CASSLTTGSGEQYF. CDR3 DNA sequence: TGTGCCAGCAGCTTAACGACAGGATCTGGAGAGCAGTACTTC.

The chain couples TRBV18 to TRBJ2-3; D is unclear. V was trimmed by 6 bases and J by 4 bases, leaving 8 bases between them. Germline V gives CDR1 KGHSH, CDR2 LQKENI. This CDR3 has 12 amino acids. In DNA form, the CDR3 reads TGTGCCAGCTCTCCAGGCCCAGATACGCAGTATTTT. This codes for CASSPGPDTQYF.

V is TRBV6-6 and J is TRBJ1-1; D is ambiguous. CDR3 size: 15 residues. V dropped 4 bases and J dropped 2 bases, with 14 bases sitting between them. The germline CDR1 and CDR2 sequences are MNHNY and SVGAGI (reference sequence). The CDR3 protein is CASSSPSIRNTEAFF. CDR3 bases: TGTGCCAGCAGTTCCCCATCGATTAGAAACACTGAAGCTTTCTTT.

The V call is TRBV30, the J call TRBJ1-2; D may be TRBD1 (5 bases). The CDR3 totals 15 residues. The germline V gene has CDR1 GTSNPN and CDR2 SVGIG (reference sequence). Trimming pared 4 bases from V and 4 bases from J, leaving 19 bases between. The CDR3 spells CAWTARQGMSYGYTF. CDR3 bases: TGTGCCTGGACCGCCCGTCAGGGTATGAGCTATGGCTACACCTTC.

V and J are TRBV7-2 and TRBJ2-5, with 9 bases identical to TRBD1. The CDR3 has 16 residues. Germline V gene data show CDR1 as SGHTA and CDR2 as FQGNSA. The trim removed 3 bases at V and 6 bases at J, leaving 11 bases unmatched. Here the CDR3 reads CASSFPGTGKAQTQYF. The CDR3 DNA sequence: TGTGCCAGCAGCTTTCCCGGGACAGGGAAGGCGCAGACCCAGTACTTC.

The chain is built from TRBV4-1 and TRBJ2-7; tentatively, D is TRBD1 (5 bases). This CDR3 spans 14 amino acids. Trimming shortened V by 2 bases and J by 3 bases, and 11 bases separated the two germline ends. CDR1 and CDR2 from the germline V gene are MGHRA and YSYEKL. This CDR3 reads CASSQNDRNYEQYF. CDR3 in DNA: TGCGCCAGCAGCCAAAACGACAGAAACTACGAGCAGTACTTC.

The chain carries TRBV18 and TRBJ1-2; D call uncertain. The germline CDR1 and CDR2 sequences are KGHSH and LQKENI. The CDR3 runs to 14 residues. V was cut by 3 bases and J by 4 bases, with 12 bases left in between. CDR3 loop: CASSPAETIYGYTF. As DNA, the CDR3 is TGTGCCAGCTCACCGGCGGAGACTATCTATGGCTACACCTTC. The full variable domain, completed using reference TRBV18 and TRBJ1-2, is NAGVMQNPRHLVRRRGQEARLRCSPMKGHSHVYWYRQLPEEGLKFMVYLQKENIIDESGMPKERFSAEFPKEGPSILRIQQVVRGDSAAYFCASSPAETIYGYTFGSGTRLTVV.

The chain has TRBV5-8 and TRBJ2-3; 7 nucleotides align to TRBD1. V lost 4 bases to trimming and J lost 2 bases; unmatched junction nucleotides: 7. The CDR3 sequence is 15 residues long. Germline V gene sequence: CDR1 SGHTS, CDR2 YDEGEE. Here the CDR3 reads CASSPGQAYTDTQYF. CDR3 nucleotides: TGTGCCAGCAGCCCTGGACAGGCCTACACAGATACGCAGTATTTT.

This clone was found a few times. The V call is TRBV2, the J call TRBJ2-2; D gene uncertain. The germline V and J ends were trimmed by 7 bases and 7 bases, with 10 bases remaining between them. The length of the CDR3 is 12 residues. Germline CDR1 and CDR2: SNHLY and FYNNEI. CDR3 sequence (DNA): TGTGCCAGCAATCAGCGCAGCGGGGAGCTGTTTTTT. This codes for CASNQRSGELFF.

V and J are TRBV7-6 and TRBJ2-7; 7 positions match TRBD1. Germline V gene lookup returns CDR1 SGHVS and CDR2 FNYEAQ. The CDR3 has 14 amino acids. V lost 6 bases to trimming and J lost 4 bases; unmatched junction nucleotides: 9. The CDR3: CASSSDRVEYEQYF. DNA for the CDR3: TGTGCCAGCAGTTCTGACAGGGTAGAGTACGAGCAGTACTTC.

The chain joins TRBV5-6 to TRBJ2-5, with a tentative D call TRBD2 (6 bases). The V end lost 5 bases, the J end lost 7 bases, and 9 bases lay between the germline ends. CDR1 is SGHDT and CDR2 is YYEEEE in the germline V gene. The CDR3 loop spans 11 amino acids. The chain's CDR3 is CASSLGGTQYF. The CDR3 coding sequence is TGTGCCAGCAGTCTGGGGGGGACCCAGTACTTC.

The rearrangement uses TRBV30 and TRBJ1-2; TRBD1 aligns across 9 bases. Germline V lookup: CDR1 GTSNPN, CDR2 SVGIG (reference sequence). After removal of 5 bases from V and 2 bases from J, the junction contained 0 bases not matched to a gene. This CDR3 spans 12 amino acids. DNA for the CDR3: TGTGCCTGGGGACAGGGGAACTATGGCTACACCTTC. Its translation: CAWGQGNYGYTF.